This T cell receptor (beta chain) came from a study of response to subunit inactivated influenza vaccine. Study-level findings and limits: Authors suggested each seasonal influenza vaccination recruits few new T cells.

CDR3 length equals 15 residues. Looked up from germline, CDR1 is SGHDT and CDR2 is YYEEEE. V gave up 4 bases and J gave up 4 bases, with 18 bases separating them. This clonotype was seen a handful of times. Its antigen is unknown. TCRdb itself ran the RT-PCR reads through MiXCR, one entry per CDR3 protein. This sample has hundreds of thousands of distinct CDR3 sequences, with about 25% found just once. Sequenced here: CD4+ T cells sorted from PBMCs, sampled less than 6 days after vaccination. The rearrangement uses TRBV5-6 and TRBJ2-7; D is unclear. The TCR sequence derives from a man in his fifties who received an inactivated influenza vaccine. CDR3 DNA sequence: TGTGCCAGCAGCCCTGACGGGCAATTCCGTTACGAGCAGTACTTC. Its protein is CASSPDGQFRYEQYF. Full variable domain (outside the CDR3, taken from reference TRBV5-6 and TRBJ2-7): DAGVTQSPTHLIKTRGQQVTLRCSPKSGHDTVSWYQQALGQGPQFIFQYYEEEERQRGNFPDRFSGHQFPNYSSELNVNALLLGDSALYLCASSPDGQFRYEQYFGPGTRLTVT.